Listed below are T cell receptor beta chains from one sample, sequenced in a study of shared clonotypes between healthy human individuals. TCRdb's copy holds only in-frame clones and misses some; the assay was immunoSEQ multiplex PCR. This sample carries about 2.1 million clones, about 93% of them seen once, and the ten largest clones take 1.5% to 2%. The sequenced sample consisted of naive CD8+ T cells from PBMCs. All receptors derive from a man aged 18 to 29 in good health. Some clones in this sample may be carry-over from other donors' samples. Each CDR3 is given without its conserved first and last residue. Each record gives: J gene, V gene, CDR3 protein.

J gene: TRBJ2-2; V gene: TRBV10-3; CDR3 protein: AIGETQNTGELF
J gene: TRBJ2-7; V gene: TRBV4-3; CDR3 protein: ASSQVLNSGYEQY
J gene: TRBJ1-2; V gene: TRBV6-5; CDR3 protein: ASRGSLYGYT
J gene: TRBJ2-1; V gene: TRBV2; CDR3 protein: ASSPPSGYNEQF
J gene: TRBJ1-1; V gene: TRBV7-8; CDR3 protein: ASSLLRNTEAF
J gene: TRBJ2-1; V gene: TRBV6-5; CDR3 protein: ASSLAASYNEQF
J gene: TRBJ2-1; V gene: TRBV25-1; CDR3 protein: ASSPDRGYNEQF
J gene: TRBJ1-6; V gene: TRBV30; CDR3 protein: AWSALDPPGGTH
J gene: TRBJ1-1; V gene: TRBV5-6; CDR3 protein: ASSLGVANTEAF
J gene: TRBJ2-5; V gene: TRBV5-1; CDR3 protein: ASSLSLAGVVETQY
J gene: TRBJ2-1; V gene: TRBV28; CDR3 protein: ASQLGLAGREQF
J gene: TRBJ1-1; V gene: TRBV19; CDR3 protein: ASGGQGLSDEAF
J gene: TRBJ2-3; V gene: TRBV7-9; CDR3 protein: ASSSARDTQY
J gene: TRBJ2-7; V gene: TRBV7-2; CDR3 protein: ASSSGGGPSYEQY
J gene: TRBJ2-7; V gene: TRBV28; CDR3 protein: ASSLSTGGTSYEQY
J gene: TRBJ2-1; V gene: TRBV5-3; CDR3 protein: ARSLRGDGETYNEQF